This T cell receptor (beta chain) was captured by sequencing in a study of blood T cell repertoires in COVID-19. Study-wide background: Samples came from the United States, Italy and Spain, spanning acute and convalescent COVID-19. PBMCs, B-cell-depleted T cells, or T cells were the source of the cDNA or gDNA that made up the material.

Between the trimmed V and J ends, which lost 0 bases and 0 bases, there was a span of 11 bases. The CDR3 is 17 amino acids. CDR1 and CDR2 from the germline V gene are LGHNA and YSLEER. In the authors' workflow: For nucleated cells, counts were estimated from reference gene primer amplification. Assay used: immunoSEQ multiplex PCR; TCRdb lists only in-frame clones, some missing. That table furnishes V, J and clone size, whereas the DNA furnished D and trimming. Of 200,000 to 250,000 clones in the sample, about 81% are singletons; the top ten hold 7% to 10%. Seattle cases were enrolled at active infection and followed longitudinally. There are a few counts of this clone.

The chain joins TRBV4-3 to TRBJ1-4, with a possible D match to TRBD1 (5 bases). The sequenced material came from peripheral blood. This receptor was taken from a woman of 80 years or more with COVID-19, enrolled during active disease. The CDR3 protein is CASSQEYRPPTNEKLFF. DNA of the CDR3: TGCGCCAGCAGCCAAGAATACAGGCCCCCAACTAATGAAAAACTGTTTTTT.